The 19 T cell receptor beta chains presented below share a single source sample, sequenced in a study of T cell responses to AZD1222 COVID-19 vaccine. Sequenced by immunoSEQ multiplex PCR; TCRdb stores in-frame clones only, minus some. The data show approximately 92,000 clones, 90% to 95% seen once. This specimen consisted of peripheral blood, obtained on day 0 of AZD1222 vaccination. The receptor set was obtained from an adult in good health.

The V and J genes are TRBV4-1 and TRBJ1-1; D uncertain. This CDR3 contains 13 residues. CDR1 and CDR2 (germline): MGHRA, YSYEKL. Between the trimmed V and J ends, which lost 1 base and 12 bases, there was a span of 15 bases. CDR3 coding DNA: TGCGCCAGCAGCCAAGTGTCGGCAGGAAGACCTTTCTTT. Its protein is CASSQVSAGRPFF.

This chain joins TRBV5-1 and TRBJ2-7; D unclear. This CDR3 comprises 11 residues. V dropped 1 base and J dropped 5 bases, with 4 bases sitting between them. The V gene's germline CDR1 is SGHRS and CDR2 YFSETQ. CDR3 region: CASSLRNEQYF. In DNA, the CDR3 is TGCGCCAGCAGCTTGAGGAACGAGCAGTACTTC. Looking up the rest from reference TRBV5-1 and TRBJ2-7 gives the full variable domain: KAGVTQTPRYLIKTRGQQVTLSCSPISGHRSVSWYQQTPGQGLQFLFEYFSETQRNKGNFPGRFSGRQFSNSRSEMNVSTLELGDSALYLCASSLRNEQYFGPGTRLTVT.

The chain carries TRBV5-1 and TRBJ1-4, with 7 bases matching TRBD1. Germline CDR1 and CDR2: SGHRS and YFSETQ. Trimming cost V 5 bases and J 8 bases; bases outside gene matches: 3. The CDR3 consists of 12 residues. The chain's CDR3 is CASSRDREKLFF. CDR3 DNA sequence: TGCGCCAGCAGTCGGGACAGAGAAAAACTGTTTTTT. Full variable domain (missing parts from reference TRBV5-1 and TRBJ1-4): KAGVTQTPRYLIKTRGQQVTLSCSPISGHRSVSWYQQTPGQGLQFLFEYFSETQRNKGNFPGRFSGRQFSNSRSEMNVSTLELGDSALYLCASSRDREKLFFGSGTQLSVL.

The V gene is TRBV19, the J gene TRBJ2-2; 8 nucleotides align to TRBD2. This CDR3 is built from 17 residues. Trimming took 8 bases from V and 5 from J; bases not matched to a gene: 16. The germline CDR1 and CDR2 sequences are LNHDA and SQIVND (reference sequence). CDR3 loop: CASRLGGSGINTGELFF. The CDR3 DNA follows: TGTGCCAGTCGCCTGGGGGGTAGCGGGATTAATACCGGGGAGCTGTTTTTT.

The rearrangement uses TRBV4-3 and TRBJ1-2; TRBD1 matches 8 bases. This CDR3 region has 13 residues. The germline V gene has CDR1 LGHNA and CDR2 YSLEER. V trimming: 7 bases; J trimming: 4 bases; junction bases outside the gene matches: 5. CDR3 protein: CASTTTGGYGYTF. In DNA, the CDR3 is TGCGCCAGCACCACTACAGGGGGCTATGGCTACACCTTC.

The V and J genes are TRBV18 and TRBJ1-1, with D perhaps matching TRBD1 (5 bases). The CDR3 loop spans 16 amino acids. The V end lost 0 bases, the J end lost 1 base, and 12 bases lay between the germline ends. Germline loops: CDR1 KGHSH, CDR2 LQKENI. The CDR3, as DNA: TGTGCCAGCTCACCACCCGGGGCCTCTTCGAACACTGAAGCTTTCTTT. This codes for CASSPPGASSNTEAFF. Combining the CDR3 with reference TRBV18 and TRBJ1-1 gives the whole variable domain NAGVMQNPRHLVRRRGQEARLRCSPMKGHSHVYWYRQLPEEGLKFMVYLQKENIIDESGMPKERFSAEFPKEGPSILRIQQVVRGDSAAYFCASSPPGASSNTEAFFGQGTRLTVV.

The CDR3 region has the DNA TGTGCCAGTAGCGGGACAGGACGCGCCTACGAGCAGTACTTC. Residues: CASSGTGRAYEQYF. The chain recombines TRBV19 with TRBJ2-7, with TRBD1 matching 8 bases. V was clipped by 6 bases and J by 2 bases; unmatched bases: 6. The CDR3 has 14 residues. CDR1 and CDR2 (germline): LNHDA, SQIVND (reference sequence).

The CDR3 sequence: CAISQGVESGYTF. The CDR3 DNA follows: TGTGCCATCAGTCAGGGGGTAGAATCGGGCTACACCTTC. This sequence joins TRBV10-3 and TRBJ1-2; TRBD1 matches at 7 bases. Germline CDR1 reads ENHRY; CDR2 reads SYGVKD. Trimming cost V 5 bases and J 8 bases; bases outside gene matches: 8. This CDR3 spans 13 amino acids.

The chain links TRBV5-1 to TRBJ1-3; D call uncertain. V dropped 0 bases and J dropped 0 bases, with 10 bases sitting between them. The germline CDR1 and CDR2 sequences are SGHRS and YFSETQ. This CDR3 spans 16 amino acids. The CDR3, as DNA: TGCGCCAGCAGCTTGGACCTGGTTAGCTCTGGAAACACCATATATTTT. Residues: CASSLDLVSSGNTIYF.

The rearrangement joins TRBV7-9 to TRBJ1-1; no clear D gene. The CDR3 is made up of 14 amino acids. Trimming pared 1 base from V and 1 base from J, leaving 7 bases between. Germline CDR1 and CDR2: SEHNR and FQNEAQ (reference sequence). The CDR3 reads CASSLGSGNTEAFF. CDR3 in DNA: TGTGCCAGCAGCTTAGGTTCTGGGAACACTGAAGCTTTCTTT.

The chain is built from TRBV27 and TRBJ1-1, with D maybe TRBD1 (6 bases). The V end lost 2 bases, the J end lost 1 base, and 8 bases lay between the germline ends. The CDR3 has 14 residues. From germline, CDR1 is MNHEY and CDR2 SMNVEV (reference sequence). CDR3 sequence: CASSLGGRNTEAFF. CDR3 in DNA: TGTGCCAGCAGTTTAGGGGGCAGGAACACTGAAGCTTTCTTT.

The chain links TRBV10-3 to TRBJ2-7; weak D call: TRBD1 (6 bases). The germline V gene encodes CDR1 ENHRY and CDR2 SYGVKD. The CDR3 totals 15 residues. V lost 4 bases and J 3 bases, leaving 16 bases between the germline ends. CDR3 coding DNA: TGTGCCATCAGTGGGACAGACCTGGGTTACTACGAGCAGTACTTC. Its protein product is CAISGTDLGYYEQYF.

V and J are TRBV6-5 and TRBJ1-4; the D is unclear. V dropped 6 bases and J dropped 7 bases, with 6 bases sitting between them. The CDR3 runs to 11 residues. Germline V lookup: CDR1 MNHEY, CDR2 SVGAGI. CDR3 residues: CASRYFEKLFF. The CDR3 DNA reads TGTGCCAGCAGATATTTTGAAAAACTGTTTTTT.

Concerning this clone: The junction shows a germline mismatch at one end, possibly a read error. The chain links TRBV6-2 or TRBV6-3 to TRBJ1-4; TRBD1 matches 7 bases. CDR3 length equals 15 residues. From germline, CDR1 is MNHEY and CDR2 SVGEGT. The CDR3 nucleotides are TGTGCCAGCAGCGGGACAGCGACAACTGATGAAAAACTGTTTTTT. Protein product: CASSGTATTDEKLFF.

This clone was picked up one time. This chain joins TRBV6-5 and TRBJ2-1; tentatively, D is TRBD1 or TRBD2 (6 bases each). Trimming stripped 7 bases from V and 9 bases from J, with 16 bases between. The V gene's germline CDR1 is MNHEY and CDR2 SVGAGI. The CDR3 length is 13 residues. CDR3 sequence: CASTQGGYGEQFF. In nucleotides, the CDR3 is TGTGCCAGCACTCAAGGGGGGTACGGTGAGCAGTTCTTC.

The V call is TRBV19, the J call TRBJ1-1, with a possible D match to TRBD1 (6 bases). Germline V gene data show CDR1 as LNHDA and CDR2 as SQIVND (reference sequence). V lost 10 bases and J lost 2, with 20 bases in between. CDR3 length equals 15 residues. CDR3 DNA: TGTGCCACCTCGTGGGTGAGGGGGACAAACACTGAAGCTTTCTTT. This translates into CATSWVRGTNTEAFF.

CDR3 region: CASGPGQAEAFF. In DNA form, the CDR3 reads TGTGCCAGCGGCCCGGGACAGGCTGAAGCTTTCTTT. The chain links TRBV25-1 to TRBJ1-1, with TRBD1 matching 8 bases. J lost 6 bases, V lost 8 bases, and 5 bases had no gene match. CDR1 and CDR2 (germline): MGHDK, SYGVNS. The CDR3 has 12 amino acids. The variable domain in full, completed from reference TRBV25-1 and TRBJ1-1, reads EADIYQTPRYLVIGTGKKITLECSQTMGHDKMYWYQQDPGMELHLIHYSYGVNSTEKGDLSSESTVSRIRTEHFPLTLESARPSHTSQYLCASGPGQAEAFFGQGTRLTVV.

This clone came up once. The rearrangement joins TRBV21-1 to TRBJ2-7; the D call TRBD1 from the table was never checked on the DNA. TRBV21-1 is marked as a pseudogene. This CDR3 has 16 amino acids. Here the CDR3 reads CASSKLPRTASYEQYF. In DNA, the CDR3 is TGTGCCAGCAGCAAGCTCCCTAGGACAGCCTCCTACGAGCAGTACTTC.

The chain links TRBV5-8 to TRBJ1-5; D remains ambiguous. V dropped 0 bases and J dropped 0 bases, with 7 bases sitting between them. Germline lookup yields CDR1 SGHTS and CDR2 YDEGEE. The length of the CDR3 is 15 residues. The CDR3 region has the DNA TGTGCCAGCAGCTTGGAAGACTATAGCAATCAGCCCCAGCATTTT. This sequence encodes CASSLEDYSNQPQHF.